This T cell receptor (beta chain) originates from a study of Ad26.COV2.S vaccination and SARS-CoV-2 variants. The protocol was immunoSEQ multiplex PCR, while the TCRdb copy is restricted to in-frame clones and leaves out a portion. The data contain a few hundred thousand clones, about 90% of them singletons. Treatment described: approximately 18 received Ad26.COV2.S at low or high dose, single or two shots; 5 received placebo; per-sample allocation not given. Following the first vaccine or placebo injection, samples were taken on day 63. The germline V gene has CDR1 MGHRA and CDR2 YSYEKL. The CDR3 is made up of 16 amino acids. V was pared by 2 bases and J by 4 bases, with 16 bases between.

The chain combines TRBV4-1 with TRBJ2-3; D not certain. This sample comprised peripheral blood, obtained in a trial of Ad26.COV2.S vaccine versus placebo. The clonotype originates from a person aged 18-65 years who received the Ad26.COV2.S COVID-19 vaccine or a placebo. CDR3 bases: TGCGCCAGCAGCCAACCTATTTTCGGTGGGGCAGATACGCAGTATTTT. It yields the protein CASSQPIFGGADTQYF.